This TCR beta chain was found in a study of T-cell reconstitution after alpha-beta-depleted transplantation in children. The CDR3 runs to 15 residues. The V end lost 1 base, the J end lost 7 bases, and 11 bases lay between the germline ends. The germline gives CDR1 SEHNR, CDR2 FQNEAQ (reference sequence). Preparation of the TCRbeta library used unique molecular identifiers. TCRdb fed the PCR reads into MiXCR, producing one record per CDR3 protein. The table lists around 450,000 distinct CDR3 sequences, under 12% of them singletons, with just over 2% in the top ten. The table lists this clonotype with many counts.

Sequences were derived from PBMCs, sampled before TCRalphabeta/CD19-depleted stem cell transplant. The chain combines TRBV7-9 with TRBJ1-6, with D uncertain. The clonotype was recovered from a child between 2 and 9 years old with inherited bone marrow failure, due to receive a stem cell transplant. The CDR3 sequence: CASSLESTRNSPLHF. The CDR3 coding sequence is TGTGCCAGCAGCTTAGAGTCAACGCGGAATTCACCCCTCCACTTT.